This entry features one T cell receptor beta chain sequence. Its antigen is unknown. The V segment lost 11 bases and the J segment 7 bases; nucleotides outside the gene matches: 9. CDR3 length: 13 amino acids. The data were taken from a study of T cell repertoires in cytomegalovirus infection. Across the whole study: Both recently identified HLA-C-restricted and well-studied HLA-B-restricted CMV epitopes were used in the study.

TCRdb called the reads again in MiXCR, with one record for every CDR3 protein. Among about 900,000 distinct CDR3 sequences listed, roughly 31% were seen once. The sequenced sample was cultured CD8+ T cells from PBMCs, obtained from culture after CMV antigen stimulation. The V and J genes are TRBV12-3 or TRBV12-4 and TRBJ2-1; 9 bases fit TRBD1. The clonotype comes from a human donor in good health (CMV status not recorded). Some clones in this sample may be carry-over from other donors' samples. CDR3 DNA: TGTGCCGACTCCGGACAGGGGTTTAATGAGCAGTTCTTC. Translated, it gives CADSGQGFNEQFF.